The 13 T cell receptor beta chains below come from one sample, sequenced in a study of blood T cell repertoires in COVID-19. Clones were read by immunoSEQ multiplex PCR, and TCRdb kept only the in-frame ones, dropping some. The sample carries about 170,000 clones, around 90% recorded once. Specimen: peripheral blood. The receptors here all came from a woman aged 80 or over with COVID-19, enrolled during active disease.

V is TRBV7-6 and J is TRBJ2-5, with D possibly being TRBD1 (5 bases). There are 15 residues in the CDR3. The V end was cut by 5 bases, the J end by 1 base, with 14 bases between. The V gene's germline CDR1 is SGHVS and CDR2 FNYEAQ. Here the CDR3 DNA reads TGTGCCAGCAGCGAAAAGACAGCAAGCCAAGAGACCCAGTACTTC. It codes for CASSEKTASQETQYF.

CDR3 nucleotides: TGTGCCAGCAGCTTAGCGGGGGCCTATGGCTACACCTTC. This translates into CASSLAGAYGYTF. The chain links TRBV7-2 to TRBJ1-2; D is possibly TRBD1 (6 bases). Trimming took 0 bases from V and 4 from J, leaving 6 bases between them. CDR1 and CDR2 from the germline V gene are SGHTA and FQGNSA. The CDR3 sequence is 13 residues long. The complete variable domain, with remaining parts taken from reference TRBV7-2 and TRBJ1-2, reads GAGVSQSPSNKVTEKGKDVELRCDPISGHTALYWYRQSLGQGLEFLIYFQGNSAPDKSGLPSDRFSAERTGGSVSTLTIQRTQQEDSAVYLCASSLAGAYGYTFGSGTRLTVV.

This chain uses TRBV7-2 with TRBJ2-4; D might be TRBD2 (6 bases). Trimming took 2 bases from V and 3 from J, leaving 14 bases between them. CDR1 is SGHTA, CDR2 FQGNSA, per germline. The CDR3 loop spans 16 amino acids. CDR3 DNA sequence: TGTGCCAGCAGCTTACTACCGGGGGTGGGCAAAAACATTCAGTACTTC. Translation gives CASSLLPGVGKNIQYF.

The rearrangement joins TRBV3-1 (or the pseudogene TRBV3-2) to TRBJ1-5; D remains ambiguous. With 0 bases removed from V and 7 bases from J, the gap between germline ends came to 10 bases. The CDR3 covers 14 residues. Germline assignment: CDR1 LGHDT and CDR2 YNNKEL (reference sequence). CDR3 region: CASSQEGRGQPQHF. CDR3 nucleotides: TGTGCCAGCAGCCAAGAGGGTAGAGGGCAGCCCCAGCATTTT.

In nucleotides, the CDR3 is TGTGCCAGCAGTTCGGGAGGGGTCTCGGGGAACACTGAAGCTTTCTTT. The encoded protein is CASSSGGVSGNTEAFF. The chain joins TRBV6-5 to TRBJ1-1, with D perhaps TRBD1 (5 bases). The CDR3 consists of 16 residues. Trimming pared 4 bases from V and 1 base from J, leaving 16 bases between. Germline-derived CDR1 and CDR2 are MNHEY and SVGAGI.

The chain carries TRBV19 and TRBJ1-2; 7 bases match TRBD1. Trimming took 1 base from V and 8 from J; bases not matched to a gene: 7. There are 14 residues in the CDR3. Germline loops: CDR1 LNHDA, CDR2 SQIVND (reference sequence). The CDR3 DNA is TGTGCCAGTAGTATAGGAACAGGGGTGCGAGGCTACACCTTC. It specifies CASSIGTGVRGYTF.

This rearrangement joins TRBV6-2 or TRBV6-3 to TRBJ2-7; 11 bases agree with TRBD1. CDR1 is MNHEY, CDR2 SVGEGT, per germline. The CDR3 extends over 15 amino acids. V was pared by 6 bases and J by 4 bases, with 8 bases of the junction left unmatched. The CDR3 region is CASSSPDRGQYEQYF. In DNA form, the CDR3 reads TGTGCCAGCAGCTCCCCGGACAGGGGGCAATACGAGCAGTACTTC.

The genes are TRBV28 and TRBJ2-7; possibly TRBD1 for D (6 bases). The germline V and J ends were trimmed by 6 bases and 2 bases, with 17 bases remaining between them. Germline V gene sequence: CDR1 MDHEN, CDR2 SYDVKM. This CDR3 is 15 amino acids long. This CDR3 reads CASSRPQGPTYEQYF. In DNA form, the CDR3 reads TGTGCCAGCAGCCGGCCACAGGGTCCTACCTACGAGCAGTACTTC.

V and J are TRBV25-1 and TRBJ1-2; D possibly corresponds to TRBD1 (6 bases). Trimming removed 5 bases from V and 5 bases from J, with 15 bases in between. Germline lookup yields CDR1 MGHDK and CDR2 SYGVNS. The CDR3 sequence is 14 residues long. The CDR3 reads CASSWGHVNYGYTF. The DNA of the CDR3 is TGTGCCAGCAGTTGGGGACACGTTAATTATGGCTACACCTTC.

The chain recombines TRBV19 with TRBJ2-2; D gene unclear. Germline assignment: CDR1 LNHDA and CDR2 SQIVND (reference sequence). Trimming pared 7 bases from V and 0 bases from J, leaving 6 bases between. The CDR3 is 13 amino acids. In nucleotides, the CDR3 is TGTGCCAGTAAACGGGCGAACACCGGGGAGCTGTTTTTT. Translating gives CASKRANTGELFF.

This chain links TRBV29-1 with TRBJ1-1; D is perhaps TRBD1 (5 bases). CDR3 size: 14 residues. The germline V and J ends were trimmed by 5 bases and 0 bases, with 13 bases remaining between them. Per the germline V gene, CDR1 is SQVTM and CDR2 is ANQGSEA. CDR3 sequence (DNA): TGCAGCGTTCCTATTGGGGGGTTGAACACTGAAGCTTTCTTT. Translation: CSVPIGGLNTEAFF.

This clone was recorded once. The gene calls are TRBV11-2 and TRBJ1-2; D may be TRBD1 (5 bases). Between the trimmed V and J ends, which lost 2 bases and 2 bases, there was a span of 15 bases. CDR3 length equals 16 residues. CDR1 is SGHAT and CDR2 is FQNNGV in the germline V gene. The chain's CDR3 is CASSLRRDGGNYGYTF. The CDR3, as DNA: TGTGCCAGCAGCTTACGGCGGGACGGGGGGAACTATGGCTACACCTTC.

J is TRBJ2-5 and V is TRBV5-1, with 11 bases identical to TRBD2. CDR3 length: 16 residues. Germline V gives CDR1 SGHRS, CDR2 YFSETQ. J lost 5 bases, V lost 3 bases, and 9 bases had no gene match. This chain's CDR3 is CASSSEGTSGRETQYF. The CDR3 DNA is TGCGCCAGCAGCTCAGAAGGGACTAGCGGACGGGAGACCCAGTACTTC.